A selection of T cell receptor beta chains follows, all from one sample in a study of cytotoxic CD8 clonotypes in ibrutinib-treated CLL. The table came from immunoSEQ multiplex PCR; TCRdb's copy has only in-frame clones and leaves some out. The repertoire consists of more than 300,000 clones, with 80% occurring once and the leading ten covering over 5.5%. Source: PBMCs, taken before ibrutinib treatment. The receptors were sampled from a human donor with chronic lymphocytic leukemia. Both conserved end residues are part of each CDR3. A D gene is named only where the DNA matches it firmly. The listing skips clone size in some rows; elsewhere it reads once, few, many or a size class.

V gene	D gene	J gene	clone size	CDR3 protein	CDR3 DNA
TRBV7-2	-	TRBJ1-2	-	CASSFDGVGGYTF	TGTGCCAGCAGCTTCGACGGGGTGGGTGGCTACACCTTC
TRBV5-1	TRBD2	TRBJ2-3	-	CASSTTSATFDTQYF	TGCGCCAGCAGCACGACTAGCGCAACATTCGATACGCAGTATTTT
TRBV30	-	TRBJ1-4	-	CAWSQQGAEEKLFF	TGTGCCTGGAGTCAACAGGGAGCGGAGGAAAAACTGTTTTTT
TRBV4-3	-	TRBJ2-7	-	CASSQDRAYEQYF	TGCGCCAGCAGCCAAGACAGAGCCTACGAGCAGTACTTC
TRBV11-2	-	TRBJ2-7	-	CASSLGAGLAYEQYF	TGTGCCAGCAGCTTAGGGGCAGGCTTGGCCTACGAGCAGTACTTC
TRBV7-6	-	TRBJ2-3	few	CASSPLSGITSTDTQYF	TGTGCCAGCAGCCCATTAAGCGGAATTACTAGCACAGATACGCAGTATTTT
TRBV27	-	TRBJ2-7	-	CASPGPDDYEQYF	TGTGCCAGCCCGGGTCCAGATGACTACGAGCAGTACTTC
TRBV11-2	-	TRBJ2-7	-	CASSSTYEQYF	TGTGCCAGCAGCTCCACGTACGAGCAGTACTTC
TRBV19	-	TRBJ1-4	-	CASSITYGEKLFF	TGTGCCAGTAGTATCACGTACGGTGAAAAACTGTTTTTT
TRBV4-2	-	TRBJ2-1	-	CASSQASAIYNEQFF	TGTGCCAGCAGCCAAGCTTCGGCTATTTACAATGAGCAGTTCTTC
TRBV9	-	TRBJ1-2	-	CASSVTGMSYGYTF	TGTGCCAGCAGCGTAACAGGGATGAGCTATGGCTACACCTTC
TRBV4-3	TRBD1	TRBJ1-2	-	CASSPGTGVNGYTF	TGCGCCAGCAGCCCCGGGACAGGGGTGAATGGCTACACCTTC
TRBV28	-	TRBJ1-4	-	CAITQEATNEKLFF	TGTGCCATTACTCAAGAGGCAACTAATGAAAAACTGTTTTTT
TRBV30	-	TRBJ1-1	once	CAWGGIGTEAFF	TGTGCCTGGGGGGGGATAGGGACTGAAGCTTTCTTT
TRBV30	-	TRBJ1-3	once	CAWTHPPSSARGNTIYF	TGTGCCTGGACCCACCCCCCCTCCAGTGCTCGGGGAAACACCATATATTTT
TRBV4-3	-	TRBJ2-2	few	CASSQAGVNTGELFF	TGCGCCAGCAGCCAAGCCGGGGTAAACACCGGGGAGCTGTTTTTT
TRBV4-2	TRBD1	TRBJ2-1	-	CASSQGSGTGTYNEQFF	TGTGCCAGCAGCCAAGGTTCAGGGACAGGGACCTACAATGAGCAGTTCTTC
TRBV29-1	-	TRBJ2-1	-	CSVIRYNEQFF	TGCAGCGTTATAAGATACAATGAGCAGTTCTTC
TRBV7-2	-	TRBJ1-2	once	CASSLQLQGSDGYTF	TGTGCCAGCAGCTTACAATTACAGGGCAGCGATGGCTACACCTTC
TRBV5-6	-	TRBJ2-6	-	CASSFWGFHSGANVLTF	TGTGCCAGCAGCTTCTGGGGATTCCACTCTGGGGCCAACGTCCTGACTTTC
TRBV18	TRBD1	TRBJ2-7	-	CASSPMTGVDSYEQYF	TGTGCCAGCTCACCCATGACAGGGGTGGACTCCTACGAGCAGTACTTC
TRBV27	-	TRBJ2-7	-	CASSLGQPLKQYF	TGTGCCAGCAGTTTAGGACAGCCTCTCAAGCAGTACTTC
TRBV10-3	-	TRBJ2-1	-	CAISESRAQFF	TGTGCCATCAGTGAGTCAAGAGCGCAGTTCTTC
TRBV9	TRBD1	TRBJ2-3	-	CASSVRQGATDTQYF	TGTGCCAGCAGCGTCAGACAGGGGGCAACAGATACGCAGTATTTT
TRBV7-9	-	TRBJ2-2	-	CASSLYLGPSTELFF	TGTGCCAGCAGCTTATACCTCGGGCCGTCCACGGAGCTGTTTTTT
TRBV5-1	-	TRBJ1-2	few	CASSLAVEGSSTF	TGCGCCAGCAGCTTGGCCGTGGAGGGTTCTTCGACCTTC
TRBV4-1	-	TRBJ2-7	-	CASSRDNGAYEQYF	TGCGCCAGCAGCCGCGACAATGGAGCCTACGAGCAGTACTTC
TRBV4-2	-	TRBJ2-2	few	CASSPRLGNTGELFF	TGTGCCAGCAGCCCCCGCTTGGGCAACACCGGGGAGCTGTTTTTT
TRBV5-4	TRBD1	TRBJ1-2	-	CASSLWDRKGNTF	TGTGCCAGCAGCTTGTGGGACAGAAAGGGGAACACCTTC
TRBV7-8	TRBD2	TRBJ2-1	-	CASSLPRLAGDYEQFF	TGTGCCAGCAGCTTACCCAGGCTAGCGGGAGACTATGAGCAGTTCTTC
TRBV7-9	-	TRBJ2-7	many	CASTGQSYEQYF	TGTGCCAGCACCGGACAGAGCTACGAGCAGTACTTC
TRBV10-1	-	TRBJ1-3	-	CASSESQGIAGNTIYF	TGCGCCAGCAGTGAGTCACAGGGAATCGCTGGAAACACCATATATTTT
TRBV4-1	TRBD2	TRBJ2-7	-	CASRPGLAGAEQYF	TGCGCCAGCAGGCCGGGACTAGCGGGAGCCGAGCAGTACTTC
TRBV7-9	-	TRBJ2-1	many	CASATGLTNEQFF	TGTGCCAGCGCTACCGGTCTAACGAATGAGCAGTTCTTC
TRBV5-4	-	TRBJ1-4	-	CASSFGTLEKLFF	TGTGCCAGCAGCTTCGGGACTTTGGAAAAACTGTTTTTT
TRBV5-4	-	TRBJ2-5	-	CASSLEAGIRETQYF	TGTGCCAGCAGCTTGGAGGCGGGGATAAGAGAGACCCAGTACTTC
TRBV29-1	TRBD1	TRBJ1-1	-	CSVVPFGQGPGEAFF	TGCAGCGTTGTACCATTCGGACAGGGGCCGGGTGAAGCTTTCTTT
TRBV11-3	-	TRBJ2-7	few	CASSHGLNEQYF	TGTGCCAGCAGCCACGGACTGAACGAGCAGTACTTC
TRBV7-2	-	TRBJ2-6	-	CASSRETGANVLTF	TGTGCCAGCAGCCGGGAGACCGGGGCCAACGTCCTGACTTTC
TRBV9	-	TRBJ2-1	-	CASSVGQTNEQFF	TGTGCCAGCAGCGTAGGACAGACTAATGAGCAGTTCTTC
TRBV25-1	-	TRBJ2-1	-	CASSAVSSYNEQFF	TGTGCCAGCAGTGCCGTTAGCTCCTACAATGAGCAGTTCTTC
TRBV27	TRBD1	TRBJ2-5	once	CASREDRVEETQYF	TGTGCCAGCAGGGAAGACAGGGTTGAGGAGACCCAGTACTTC
TRBV28	-	TRBJ2-3	-	CATSASFGTSSEPRTDTQYF	TGTGCCACTTCGGCCTCCTTCGGTACTAGCAGCGAACCCCGCACAGATACGCAGTATTTT
TRBV4-1	TRBD2	TRBJ2-1	-	CASSQDPTSVSNEQFF	TGCGCCAGCAGCCAAGATCCGACTAGCGTGAGTAATGAGCAGTTCTTC
TRBV11-2	-	TRBJ2-1	-	CASSVSGLRNNEQFF	TGTGCCAGCAGCGTTAGCGGCCTTAGAAACAATGAGCAGTTCTTC
TRBV25-1	TRBD2	TRBJ2-1	-	CASSLAGGFYNEQFF	TGTGCCAGCAGTCTTGCGGGAGGTTTCTACAATGAGCAGTTCTTC
TRBV6-5	-	TRBJ2-1	-	CASTTPRKGNEQFF	TGTGCCAGCACTACCCCCCGGAAGGGCAATGAGCAGTTCTTC
TRBV27	-	TRBJ1-2	-	CASSFAGIGYTF	TGTGCCAGCAGTTTCGCAGGGATTGGCTACACCTTC
TRBV7-2	-	TRBJ2-3	-	CASSPQVGGADTQYF	TGTGCCAGCAGCCCCCAGGTAGGGGGAGCAGATACGCAGTATTTT
TRBV7-8	-	TRBJ1-4	-	CASSLEGGKLFF	TGTGCCAGCAGCTTAGAGGGAGGGAAACTGTTTTTT
TRBV18	TRBD1	TRBJ2-5	-	CASSPKTGGFQETQYF	TGTGCCAGCTCACCCAAGACAGGGGGCTTTCAGGAGACCCAGTACTTC
TRBV7-2	TRBD1	TRBJ1-2	-	CASSWGQKKTSGGYTF	TGTGCCAGCAGCTGGGGACAGAAAAAAACCTCTGGTGGCTACACCTTC
TRBV7-2	-	TRBJ1-2	-	CASSLSTGTNYGYTF	TGTGCCAGCAGCCTATCGACAGGTACTAACTATGGCTACACCTTC
TRBV6-5	-	TRBJ2-7	-	CASSPPLGIGEQYF	TGTGCCAGCAGCCCCCCCTTAGGGATCGGCGAGCAGTACTTC